These 28 T cell receptor beta chains were sequenced from one sample in a study of B cell selection in AIRE deficiency. Measured with immunoSEQ multiplex PCR; TCRdb has only the in-frame clones, and not every one. The profile covers about 25,000 clones, with nearly 98% appearing a single time and about 0.19% taken by the ten largest. The sorted conventional CD4 T cells were gated as CD4+CD127+. The material sequenced was conventional CD4+ T cells sorted from PBMCs. The receptors stem from a human donor with AIRE deficiency.

This sequence joins TRBV7-6 and TRBJ1-4, with 12 nucleotides matching TRBD1. This CDR3 contains 18 residues. The trim removed 1 base at V and 8 bases at J, leaving 11 bases unmatched. Germline-derived CDR1 and CDR2 are SGHVS and FNYEAQ. Here the CDR3 reads CASSLVVGTGGLGEKLFF. CDR3 nucleotide sequence: TGTGCCAGCAGCTTAGTGGTAGGGACAGGGGGCCTCGGAGAAAAACTGTTTTTT.

The rearrangement joins TRBV6-6 to TRBJ2-7; 7 bases line up with TRBD1. CDR1 and CDR2 (germline): MNHNY, SVGAGI (reference sequence). This CDR3 is 15 amino acids long. V shed 5 bases and J 1 base; nucleotides not matched to a gene: 8. The CDR3 reads CASSTRQGRSYEQYF. The CDR3 bases are TGTGCCAGCAGTACCCGACAGGGACGATCCTACGAGCAGTACTTC.

This chain uses TRBV28 with TRBJ2-7; 13 bases fit TRBD2. CDR3 length: 18 residues. In germline, CDR1 is MDHEN, CDR2 SYDVKM. V lost 1 base and J lost 1; bases outside the gene matches: 7. Written as DNA, the CDR3 is TGTGCCAGCAGTTTATCTATAAAACTAGCGGGAGGGTCCTACGAGCAGTACTTC. This encodes CASSLSIKLAGGSYEQYF.

This chain connects TRBV28 to TRBJ2-7; no reliable D call. V shed 2 bases and J shed 6 bases, with 8 bases lying between them. The germline V gene encodes CDR1 MDHEN and CDR2 SYDVKM. CDR3 length: 12 residues. CDR3 DNA sequence: TGTGCCAGCAGTTTACAGGTGGCCGAGCAGTACTTC. Its protein is CASSLQVAEQYF.

The genes are TRBV6-1 and TRBJ2-2; D possibly corresponds to TRBD1 (6 bases). Trimming took 4 bases from V and 2 from J, leaving 11 bases between them. The CDR3 is 15 residues long. The germline CDR1 and CDR2 sequences are MNHNS and SASEGT. DNA of the CDR3: TGTGCCAGCAGTGGGATAGGGACAAACACCGGGGAGCTGTTTTTT. Protein product: CASSGIGTNTGELFF.

The chain uses TRBV18 and TRBJ1-1; no clear D. Germline lookup yields CDR1 KGHSH and CDR2 LQKENI. The V end lost 6 bases, the J end lost 0 bases, and 5 bases lay between the germline ends. The CDR3 is 12 amino acids. Written as DNA, the CDR3 is TGTGCCAGCTCCATGGTGAACACTGAAGCTTTCTTT. Translated, it gives CASSMVNTEAFF.

CDR3 nucleotide sequence: TGCGCCAGCAGCCAAGAGTTAGCGGGAGGATACCGTTACGAGCAGTACTTC. This sequence encodes CASSQELAGGYRYEQYF. The V gene is TRBV4-3, the J gene TRBJ2-7; TRBD2 matches 10 bases. After removal of 0 bases from V and 4 bases from J, the junction contained 9 bases not matched to a gene. This CDR3 region has 17 residues. Germline V gene sequence: CDR1 LGHNA, CDR2 YSLEER.

CDR3 protein: CASSYSGGTGGNEQFF. DNA for the CDR3: TGTGCCAGCAGTTACTCGGGGGGGACAGGGGGCAATGAGCAGTTCTTC. The chain employs TRBV6-5 and TRBJ2-1; 11 bases are shared with TRBD1. Germline V gene data show CDR1 as MNHEY and CDR2 as SVGAGI. The length of the CDR3 is 16 residues. Unmatched junction bases numbered 4, after V lost 0 bases and J lost 6 bases.

The CDR3 DNA follows: TGTGCCAGCAGTTTGAGGGCCGGCGGGGAGACCCAGTACTTC. This codes for CASSLRAGGETQYF. The chain combines TRBV27 with TRBJ2-5; TRBD2 is a possible D gene (5 bases). Germline V gene sequence: CDR1 MNHEY, CDR2 SMNVEV (reference sequence). Trimming removed 3 bases from V and 5 bases from J, with 13 bases in between. This CDR3 spans 14 amino acids.

The chain combines TRBV19 with TRBJ1-5; no clear D gene. V was clipped by 0 bases and J by 7 bases, with 13 bases between them. Germline V lookup: CDR1 LNHDA, CDR2 SQIVND (reference sequence). The CDR3 extends over 15 amino acids. CDR3 in DNA: TGTGCCAGTAGTATAGATCGCAATTACGGGCAGCCCCAGCATTTT. This translates into CASSIDRNYGQPQHF.

The chain links TRBV27 to TRBJ2-7; D could derive from TRBD1 or TRBD2 (5 bases each). CDR3 length: 13 amino acids. Looked up from germline, CDR1 is MNHEY and CDR2 is SMNVEV (reference sequence). With 6 bases removed from V and 1 base from J, the gap between germline ends came to 10 bases. CDR3 in DNA: TGTGCCAGCAGCCGGGGCCCTTCCTACGAGCAGTACTTC. Translated, it gives CASSRGPSYEQYF.

V and J are TRBV14 and TRBJ2-7; D perhaps matches TRBD2 (6 bases). V dropped 4 bases and J dropped 7 bases, with 14 bases sitting between them. CDR3 size: 13 residues. Germline assignment: CDR1 SGHDN and CDR2 FVKESK. DNA for the CDR3: TGTGCCAGCAGCCCCTACCCTCGGGAGGAGCAGTACTTC. This codes for CASSPYPREEQYF.

This CDR3 is CASSRTGADTGELFF. CDR3 sequence (DNA): TGTGCCAGCAGCAGGACAGGGGCGGACACCGGGGAGCTGTTTTTT. J is TRBJ2-2 and V is TRBV7-2; 9 nucleotides line up with TRBD1. Germline loops: CDR1 SGHTA, CDR2 FQGNSA. V was clipped by 5 bases and J by 3 bases; unmatched bases: 4. This CDR3 is 15 amino acids long.

The chain employs TRBV7-2 and TRBJ2-3; 11 positions match TRBD2. J lost 2 bases, V lost 4 bases, and 8 bases had no gene match. Germline CDR1 is SGHTA and CDR2 is FQGNSA. The CDR3 runs 17 residues. Here the CDR3 reads CASSWTVGLAATDTQYF. The CDR3 DNA is TGTGCCAGCAGCTGGACTGTGGGACTAGCGGCCACAGATACGCAGTATTTT.

This clone was detected only once. This chain connects TRBV28 to TRBJ2-1, with 9 bases that match TRBD1. This CDR3 spans 15 amino acids. From germline, CDR1 is MDHEN and CDR2 SYDVKM. With 6 bases clipped from V and 4 bases from J, the junction kept 7 bases outside the gene matches. The CDR3 DNA follows: TGTGCCAGCAGCCCAGCGGGACAGGGTTACAATGAGCAGTTCTTC. It yields the protein CASSPAGQGYNEQFF.

This clone was counted a single time. The V gene is TRBV4-2, the J gene TRBJ2-2; 8 bases match TRBD1. The ends lost 3 bases at V and 0 bases at J; junction bases unmatched: 3. Germline loops: CDR1 LGHNA, CDR2 YNFKEQ. There are 16 residues in the CDR3. CDR3 loop: CASSQRTGSNTGELFF. The CDR3 DNA follows: TGTGCCAGCAGCCAGAGGACAGGGTCGAACACCGGGGAGCTGTTTTTT.

CDR3 sequence (DNA): TGTGCCAGTAGCTCGGCGGATATAGATACGCAGTATTTT. The encoded protein is CASSSADIDTQYF. This chain joins TRBV6-1 and TRBJ2-3; D unresolved. CDR3 size: 13 residues. Germline CDR1 and CDR2: MNHNS and SASEGT. V shed 9 bases and J shed 5 bases, with 15 bases lying between them.

The CDR3 DNA reads as TGTGCCAGCAGCCTCCCAGGATGGGACAGTCAAGTAGCAGATACGCAGTATTTT. As protein: CASSLPGWDSQVADTQYF. The V and J genes are TRBV7-6 and TRBJ2-3, with 7 bases aligning to TRBD1. The CDR3 is 18 amino acids. The J segment lost 4 bases and the V segment lost 5 bases, leaving 18 bases of the junction unmatched. CDR1 is SGHVS and CDR2 is FNYEAQ in the germline V gene. Looking up the rest from reference TRBV7-6 and TRBJ2-3 gives the full variable domain: GAGVSQSPRYKVTKRGQDVALRCDPISGHVSLYWYRQALGQGPEFLTYFNYEAQQDKSGLPNDRFSAERPEGSISTLTIQRTEQRDSAMYRCASSLPGWDSQVADTQYFGPGTRLTVL.

CDR3 sequence reads: CASSYMTSGSYSEQYF. DNA for the CDR3: TGTGCCAGCAGTTACATGACTAGCGGGAGCTATTCCGAGCAGTACTTC. The V call is TRBV6-5, the J call TRBJ2-7; the match to TRBD2 covers 12 bases. There are 16 residues in the CDR3. Losses at the gene ends were 2 bases for V and 6 bases for J; bases not matched to a gene: 8. CDR1 is MNHEY and CDR2 is SVGAGI in the germline V gene.

This clone appeared a single time. The chain recombines TRBV6-7 with TRBJ2-7, with 7 bases aligning to TRBD1. TRBV6-7 is reported as an ORF; its role is uncertain. The CDR3 has 16 residues. V lost 2 bases to trimming and J lost 5 bases; unmatched junction nucleotides: 12. The CDR3 nucleotides read TGTGCCAGCAGTTACGCGACAGGGCCCGGGCTCAACGAGCAGTACTTC. It codes for CASSYATGPGLNEQYF.

This clone was detected only once. This rearrangement joins TRBV10-3 to TRBJ1-1, with D maybe TRBD1 (5 bases). CDR1 ENHRY and CDR2 SYGVKD come from the germline V gene. Trimming removed 3 bases from V and 1 base from J, with 33 bases in between. CDR3 length: 22 residues. CDR3: CAISDPLGSGGGSIDQNTEAFF. The CDR3 DNA follows: TGTGCCATCAGTGACCCTTTAGGTTCGGGGGGAGGGTCCATTGACCAGAACACTGAAGCTTTCTTT.

The rearrangement uses TRBV18 and TRBJ2-1; D is possibly TRBD1 (5 bases). Deletions cut 3 bases from V and 7 bases from J, with 10 bases between. The CDR3 has 13 amino acids. Germline values: CDR1 KGHSH, CDR2 LQKENI. The CDR3 loop is CASSPTQVNEQFF. For the CDR3, the DNA is TGTGCCAGCTCACCGACACAGGTAAATGAGCAGTTCTTC.

This clone has a single count. V is TRBV27 and J is TRBJ2-7; 7 positions agree with TRBD1. CDR1 and CDR2 from the germline V gene are MNHEY and SMNVEV (reference sequence). This CDR3 region has 13 residues. V shed 5 bases, J shed 3 bases, and the junction held 4 bases outside the gene matches. The CDR3 coding sequence is TGTGCCAGCAGTATGACAGGGTTCTACGAGCAGTACTTC. Translated, it gives CASSMTGFYEQYF.

The rearrangement links TRBV18 to TRBJ1-2, with D uncertain. This CDR3 spans 16 amino acids. V was clipped by 1 base and J by 1 base, with 13 bases between them. Germline CDR1 and CDR2: KGHSH and LQKENI. Written as DNA, the CDR3 is TGTGCCAGCTCACCACTATCAACAGAGAGTAACTATGGCTACACCTTC. Its protein is CASSPLSTESNYGYTF.

This chain joins TRBV13 and TRBJ2-1; TRBD2 is a possible D gene (6 bases). The CDR3 is 15 residues long. CDR1 is PRHDT and CDR2 is FYEKMQ in the germline V gene (reference sequence). V was cut by 5 bases and J by 5 bases, with 16 bases left in between. CDR3 loop: CASSSNPGVNNEQFF. CDR3 nucleotide sequence: TGTGCCAGCAGCAGTAACCCGGGGGTAAACAATGAGCAGTTCTTC.

CDR3: CAWRLPHGNSPLHF. CDR3 coding DNA: TGTGCCTGGAGGTTACCCCACGGGAATTCACCCCTCCACTTT. The rearrangement links TRBV30 to TRBJ1-6, with no clear D. Germline V gives CDR1 GTSNPN, CDR2 SVGIG (reference sequence). The CDR3 consists of 14 residues. V was pared by 3 bases and J by 7 bases, with 13 bases between.

This clone has a single count. This rearrangement joins TRBV5-5 to TRBJ2-7; a weak D match, TRBD1 (5 bases). The CDR3 is 14 amino acids. Trimming removed 0 bases from V and 6 bases from J, with 13 bases in between. CDR1 SGHKS and CDR2 YYEKEE come from the germline V gene (reference sequence). CDR3 amino acids: CASSLAGQGSEQYF. CDR3 in DNA: TGTGCCAGCAGCTTGGCAGGCCAGGGAAGCGAGCAGTACTTC.

The chain has TRBV5-6 and TRBJ2-1; weak D call: TRBD2 (6 bases). The germline gives CDR1 SGHDT, CDR2 YYEEEE. The CDR3 loop spans 15 amino acids. Trimming left V 5 bases short and J 6 bases short, with 18 bases between. DNA for the CDR3: TGTGCCAGCAGTTACGGGGGAGTAGGTCCCAATGAGCAGTTCTTC. This encodes CASSYGGVGPNEQFF.